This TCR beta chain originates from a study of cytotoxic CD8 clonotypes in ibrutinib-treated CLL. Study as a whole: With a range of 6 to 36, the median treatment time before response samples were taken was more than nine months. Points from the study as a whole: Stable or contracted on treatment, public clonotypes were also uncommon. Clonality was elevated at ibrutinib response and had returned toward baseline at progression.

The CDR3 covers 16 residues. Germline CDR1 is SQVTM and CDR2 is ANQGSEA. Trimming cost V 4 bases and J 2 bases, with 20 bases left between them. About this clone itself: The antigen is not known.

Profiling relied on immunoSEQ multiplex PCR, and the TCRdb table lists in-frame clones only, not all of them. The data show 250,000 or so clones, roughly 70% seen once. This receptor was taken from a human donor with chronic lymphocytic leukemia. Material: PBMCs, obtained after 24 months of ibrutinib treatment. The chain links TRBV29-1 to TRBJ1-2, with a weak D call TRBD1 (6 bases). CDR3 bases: TGCAGCGTTGCAGAAGGGACAACGCGTTCCAACTATGGCTACACCTTC. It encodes CSVAEGTTRSNYGYTF.